The 20 T cell receptor beta chains reported below all come from one sample, sequenced in a study of blood T cell repertoires in COVID-19 (dated by TCRdb to 2020 to 2021). The library was obtained by the immunoSEQ multiplex PCR assay. TCRdb stores this immuneACCESS table with in-frame sequences only. Part of the clones is absent; in the studies checked, under half of the shortfall reflects unresolved V genes, and no reason is known for the rest. The sample records about 310,000 clones, around 87% of which are singletons. Of the sample, around 1% falls within the top ten clones. Sequencing was performed on peripheral blood. The receptor source for this set is a woman aged 40 to 49 with COVID-19, enrolled during active disease.

The chain combines TRBV28 with TRBJ2-2; 14 bases are shared with TRBD2. V dropped 5 bases and J dropped 4; count of bases not matched to a gene: 12. The CDR3 is made up of 19 amino acids. The V gene's germline CDR1 is MDHEN and CDR2 SYDVKM. CDR3 in amino acids: CASSPQLGLAGGSTGELFF. The CDR3 coding sequence is TGTGCCAGCAGTCCTCAGCTAGGACTAGCGGGAGGTTCCACCGGGGAGCTGTTTTTT.

The chain joins TRBV5-1 to TRBJ1-2; TRBD1 agrees at 10 bases. V was clipped by 4 bases and J by 4 bases; unmatched bases: 13. CDR1 is SGHRS, CDR2 YFSETQ, per germline. CDR3 length: 17 amino acids. In DNA form, the CDR3 reads TGCGCCAGCAGCAAGGAGCCCGGGACAGGGGTCGCCTATGGCTACACCTTC. Its translation is CASSKEPGTGVAYGYTF.

The rearrangement links TRBV12-3 or TRBV12-4 to TRBJ1-6; perhaps TRBD1 as D (6 bases). V was cut by 8 bases and J by 5 bases, with 10 bases left in between. This CDR3 has 13 residues. The CDR3 region is CASLRDNNSPLHF. CDR3 DNA: TGTGCCAGCCTTCGGGACAATAATTCACCCCTCCACTTT.

The chain uses TRBV6-6 and TRBJ2-7, with 9 bases identical to TRBD2. The CDR3 is made up of 15 amino acids. In germline, CDR1 is MNHNY, CDR2 SVGAGI (reference sequence). After removal of 5 bases from V and 1 base from J, the junction contained 6 bases not matched to a gene. The CDR3 DNA reads as TGTGCCAGCAGTAAGCGGGGGGCCGATTCCTACGAGCAGTACTTC. Its translation: CASSKRGADSYEQYF.

The V call is TRBV12-3 or TRBV12-4, the J call TRBJ1-2, with a possible D match to TRBD1 (6 bases). The CDR3 consists of 13 residues. V lost 7 bases, J lost 2 bases, and 11 bases lay in between. CDR3 coding DNA: TGTGCCAGCAAACTTACAGGGAACTATGGCTACACCTTC. This encodes CASKLTGNYGYTF.

The chain links TRBV29-1 to TRBJ2-4, with D possibly matching TRBD2 (6 bases). The CDR3 has 15 residues. V lost 4 bases and J lost 0, with 13 bases in between. CDR1 and CDR2 from the germline V gene are SQVTM and ANQGSEA. The CDR3 DNA is TGCAGCGTTGCGAGGGACTCCATAGCCAAAAACATTCAGTACTTC. Its protein is CSVARDSIAKNIQYF.

The chain employs TRBV27 and TRBJ2-3, with 11 bases lining up with TRBD2. The CDR3 has 16 amino acids. With 6 bases clipped from V and 2 bases from J, the junction kept 7 bases outside the gene matches. Per the germline V gene, CDR1 is MNHEY and CDR2 is SMNVEV (reference sequence). The CDR3: CASREGTSGDTDTQYF. In nucleotides, the CDR3 is TGTGCCAGCAGGGAAGGGACTAGCGGAGACACAGATACGCAGTATTTT.

The chain uses TRBV4-3 and TRBJ2-5; D possibly corresponds to TRBD2 (5 bases). V was cut by 1 base and J by 5 bases, with 8 bases left in between. The CDR3 has 13 amino acids. Germline V gives CDR1 LGHNA, CDR2 YSLEER. CDR3 amino acids: CASSQGWRETQYF. CDR3 DNA sequence: TGCGCCAGCAGCCAAGGCTGGAGGGAGACCCAGTACTTC.

The chain joins TRBV12-3 or TRBV12-4 to TRBJ2-7; 10 nucleotides agree with TRBD1. The length of the CDR3 is 13 residues. With 7 bases clipped from V and 7 bases from J, the junction kept 7 bases outside the gene matches. The CDR3 spells CASTAGQGWEQYF. In DNA, the CDR3 is TGTGCCAGCACCGCGGGACAGGGGTGGGAGCAGTACTTC.

Only one count was recorded for this clone. This chain joins TRBV24-1 and TRBJ1-2; D perhaps matches TRBD1 (5 bases). Trimming removed 3 bases from V and 4 bases from J, with 11 bases in between. The CDR3 contains 14 residues. CDR1 is KGHDR and CDR2 is SFDVKD in the germline V gene. The CDR3 DNA follows: TGTGCCACCAGTGATCCCGCGGGACCCTATGGCTACACCTTC. Protein sequence: CATSDPAGPYGYTF.

This clone came up a few times. The V and J genes are TRBV2 and TRBJ1-2; the D is unclear. This CDR3 comprises 14 residues. Trimming cost V 3 bases and J 6 bases, with 14 bases left between them. Germline V gives CDR1 SNHLY, CDR2 FYNNEI. CDR3 in DNA: TGTGCCAGCAGTGAGATGGGGAGGCCCAATGGCTACACCTTC. Amino acids: CASSEMGRPNGYTF.

V gene TRBV4-1 combines with J gene TRBJ1-2; weak D call: TRBD1 (5 bases). The CDR3 is 14 residues long. Germline-derived CDR1 and CDR2 are MGHRA and YSYEKL. Trimming stripped 2 bases from V and 5 bases from J, with 12 bases between. Written as DNA, the CDR3 is TGCGCCAGCAGCCAATTTGACCCAGGGTATGGCTACACCTTC. This gives the protein CASSQFDPGYGYTF.

The chain has TRBV28 and TRBJ1-1; TRBD1 might be the D (6 bases). The germline gives CDR1 MDHEN, CDR2 SYDVKM. The V end was cut by 4 bases, the J end by 7 bases, with 16 bases between. CDR3 length equals 14 residues. The CDR3 nucleotides read TGTGCCAGCAGTTATTACAGGGCCCGCCGTGAAGCTTTCTTT. Encoded protein: CASSYYRARREAFF.

The V and J genes are TRBV6-5 and TRBJ1-4, with TRBD1 matching 10 bases. The V gene's germline CDR1 is MNHEY and CDR2 SVGAGI. CDR3 size: 14 residues. V lost 6 bases, J lost 8 bases, and 6 bases stayed unmatched. Here the CDR3 DNA reads TGTGCCAGCAGGAAGACAGGGGGCAGAGAAAAACTGTTTTTT. Its protein product is CASRKTGGREKLFF.

The chain recombines TRBV18 with TRBJ1-6, with 7 bases matching TRBD1. The germline CDR1 and CDR2 sequences are KGHSH and LQKENI. The CDR3 has 15 residues. Trimming took 2 bases from V and 18 from J; bases not matched to a gene: 16. The CDR3 sequence is CASSPGSRQGFFTHF. The CDR3 bases are TGTGCCAGCTCACCAGGTAGTCGACAGGGTTTCTTCACCCACTTT.

The rearrangement links TRBV5-1 to TRBJ1-2; D gene unclear. V was clipped by 2 bases and J by 6 bases, with 11 bases between them. Looked up from germline, CDR1 is SGHRS and CDR2 is YFSETQ. The CDR3 sequence is 13 residues long. The CDR3 coding sequence is TGCGCCAGCAGCTTAACAGTAGGTGATGGCTACACCTTC. It yields the protein CASSLTVGDGYTF.

The chain recombines TRBV9 with TRBJ1-2; 8 positions agree with TRBD1. This CDR3 spans 15 amino acids. With 0 bases clipped from V and 3 bases from J, the junction kept 4 bases outside the gene matches. Germline values: CDR1 SGDLS, CDR2 YYNGEE. CDR3 DNA: TGTGCCAGCAGCGTAGGGACAGGGCAAGACTATGGCTACACCTTC. It yields the protein CASSVGTGQDYGYTF.

This chain connects TRBV4-3 to TRBJ2-3, with 9 bases aligning to TRBD1. The CDR3 covers 15 residues. Germline loops: CDR1 LGHNA, CDR2 YSLEER. The V and J ends lost 4 bases and 4 bases, in that order; junction bases with no gene match: 6. CDR3 amino acids: CASSRNRGQADTQYF. The CDR3 DNA reads TGCGCCAGCAGCCGAAACAGGGGGCAGGCAGATACGCAGTATTTT.

The chain uses TRBV24-1 and TRBJ2-1, with 7 bases fitting TRBD1. After removal of 6 bases from V and 6 bases from J, the junction contained 10 bases not matched to a gene. Germline-derived CDR1 and CDR2 are KGHDR and SFDVKD. The CDR3 sequence is 15 residues long. In DNA, the CDR3 is TGTGCCACCAGTAGCGACAGGGCACTGAGCAATGAGCAGTTCTTC. Residues: CATSSDRALSNEQFF.

The V and J genes are TRBV28 and TRBJ1-1; 8 bases match TRBD1. With 4 bases clipped from V and 1 base from J, the junction kept 8 bases outside the gene matches. Germline V CDR1 and CDR2: MDHEN, SYDVKM. The CDR3 is 16 residues long. The CDR3 nucleotides read TGTGCCAGCAGTTCAGGGGGCGCGGGTTGGAACACTGAAGCTTTCTTT. Its protein is CASSSGGAGWNTEAFF.